These 25 T cell receptor beta chains were all obtained from the same sample, sequenced in a study of early T cells in non-severe SARS-CoV-2 infection. TCRdb used MiXCR to reprocess the 5' RACE reads, holding one entry per CDR3 protein. The sample holds around 60,000 distinct CDR3 sequences, approximately 13% seen once. Sequenced: whole blood. The receptors derive from an adult who was a healthcare worker with PCR-confirmed SARS-CoV-2 infection or an uninfected control (not recorded which).

The sample holds many counts of this clonotype. One end of the junction is discordant with germline, which a read error may explain. The chain links TRBV28 to TRBJ1-6; D gene ambiguous. This CDR3 region has 13 residues. Germline V gene data show CDR1 as MDHEN and CDR2 as SYDVKM. This CDR3 reads CASSFSHNSPLHF. The CDR3 DNA sequence: TGTGCCAGCAGTTTCTCCCATAATTCACCCCTCCACTTT.

This clonotype was detected ten times or more. The CDR3 nucleotides are TGCAGTGCTGGCGGGGGTTTTATGACGGGAGGTCGTGAGACCCAGTACTTC. Residues: CSAGGGFMTGGRETQYF. V and J are TRBV20-1 and TRBJ2-5; 7 nucleotides match TRBD2. J lost 5 bases, V lost 5 bases, and 20 bases had no gene match. The V gene's germline CDR1 is DFQATT and CDR2 SNEGSKA (reference sequence). The CDR3 totals 17 residues.

Comments on this clonotype: A read error may explain this, as a much larger clone is one base away. V usage is TRBV12-3 or TRBV12-4 and J usage is TRBJ1-5; D is ambiguous. CDR3 length: 16 amino acids. The CDR3 nucleotides read TGTGCCAGCAGTTTAACTTGGCCGGGTAGCAATCAGCTCCAGCATTTT. This sequence encodes CASSLTWPGSNQLQHF.

The chain uses TRBV7-2 and TRBJ1-2; 8 bases fit TRBD1. The V gene's germline CDR1 is SGHTA and CDR2 FQGNSA. V shed 6 bases and J 2 bases; nucleotides not matched to a gene: 5. The CDR3 runs to 14 residues. Here the CDR3 reads CASRMGQENYGYTF. As DNA, the CDR3 is TGTGCCAGCAGAATGGGACAGGAGAACTATGGCTACACCTTC.

The CDR3 spells CASSEGRGTQYF. DNA for the CDR3: TGTGCCAGCAGTGAGGGACGCGGGACCCAGTACTTC. V and J are TRBV2 and TRBJ2-5; D is perhaps TRBD1 or TRBD2 (5 bases each). Trimming cost V 3 bases and J 7 bases, with 9 bases left between them. Germline assignment: CDR1 SNHLY and CDR2 FYNNEI. This CDR3 has 12 residues.

This clonotype has a count of ten or more. The V and J genes are TRBV9 and TRBJ1-3; D may be TRBD1 (5 bases). The length of the CDR3 is 15 residues. The V end lost 0 bases, the J end lost 4 bases, and 11 bases lay between the germline ends. From germline, CDR1 is SGDLS and CDR2 YYNGEE. Here the CDR3 DNA reads TGTGCCAGCAGCGTAGGGCAGGGTGCGGGAAACACCATATATTTT. Encoded protein: CASSVGQGAGNTIYF. Full variable domain (rest looked up from reference TRBV9 and TRBJ1-3): DSGVTQTPKHLITATGQRVTLRCSPRSGDLSVYWYQQSLDQGLQFLIQYYNGEERAKGNILERFSAQQFPDLHSELNLSSLELGDSALYFCASSVGQGAGNTIYFGEGSWLTVV.

This clonotype has a count of ten or more. The rearrangement links TRBV7-2 to TRBJ1-3; 12 bases are shared with TRBD1. The V gene end was trimmed by 5 bases and the J gene end by 4 bases; junction bases not matched to a gene: 15. Looked up from germline, CDR1 is SGHTA and CDR2 is FQGNSA. This CDR3 region has 19 residues. DNA for the CDR3: TGTGCCAGCAGCCGTCAAAACCGAGGGACAGGGGGCGCCGGAAACACCATATATTTT. It codes for CASSRQNRGTGGAGNTIYF.

This clonotype occurred a few times. The chain has TRBV11-2 and TRBJ2-1; no clear D. The CDR3 is 14 residues long. V was pared by 0 bases and J by 6 bases, with 9 bases between. The V gene's germline CDR1 is SGHAT and CDR2 FQNNGV. CDR3 in DNA: TGTGCCAGCAGCTTAGATGGGGTGGTCAATGAGCAGTTCTTC. Translation gives CASSLDGVVNEQFF.

V usage is TRBV9 and J usage is TRBJ2-2; 7 bases match TRBD1. V was clipped by 3 bases and J by 9 bases; unmatched bases: 11. The germline CDR1 and CDR2 sequences are SGDLS and YYNGEE. The CDR3 runs to 15 residues. This CDR3 is CASSAGTARTRELFF. In nucleotides, the CDR3 is TGTGCCAGCAGCGCTGGGACAGCTCGAACCAGGGAGCTGTTTTTT.

At least ten counts were recorded for this clonotype. This chain connects TRBV11-2 to TRBJ1-6; 8 nucleotides line up with TRBD1. The CDR3 is made up of 17 amino acids. In germline, CDR1 is SGHAT, CDR2 FQNNGV. J gave up 8 bases and V 7 bases, and 16 bases lay outside the gene matches. The CDR3 loop is CASTDRTGQGSDSPLHF. The CDR3 region has the DNA TGTGCCAGCACGGACCGGACAGGGCAGGGATCCGATTCACCCCTCCACTTT.

This clonotype has at least ten counts. The chain couples TRBV5-4 to TRBJ2-1; either TRBD1 or TRBD2 may supply D (5 bases each). Trimming removed 4 bases from V and 7 bases from J, with 18 bases in between. This CDR3 has 15 amino acids. The V gene's germline CDR1 is SGHNT and CDR2 YYREEE (reference sequence). CDR3: CASSGTQGRRNEQFF. As DNA, the CDR3 is TGTGCCAGCAGCGGCACGCAGGGAAGGAGGAATGAGCAGTTCTTC.

This clonotype was seen more than once but under ten times. J is TRBJ1-5 and V is TRBV12-3 or TRBV12-4; D is ambiguous. Trimming stripped 8 bases from V and 3 bases from J, with 11 bases between. The CDR3 loop spans 13 amino acids. This CDR3 reads CASLSGANQPQHF. CDR3 coding DNA: TGTGCCAGCTTGAGTGGTGCCAATCAGCCCCAGCATTTT.

The V call is TRBV6-4, the J call TRBJ2-2; D unresolved. The V gene's germline CDR1 is MRHNA and CDR2 SNTAGT. This CDR3 has 14 amino acids. V lost 6 bases to trimming and J lost 6 bases, with 14 bases between them. In DNA, the CDR3 is TGTGCCAGCAGGATTGGGATGGATTCCGGGGAGCTGTTTTTT. Its translation is CASRIGMDSGELFF.

In this sample, this clonotype turned up many times. The chain has TRBV7-2 and TRBJ1-5; 9 nucleotides align to TRBD1. V shed 5 bases, J shed 7 bases, and the junction held 9 bases outside the gene matches. The CDR3 length is 15 residues. Germline CDR1 SGHTA, CDR2 FQGNSA. The chain's CDR3 is CASSPGTGMSQPQHF. In nucleotides, the CDR3 is TGTGCCAGCAGCCCCGGGACAGGGATGAGCCAGCCCCAGCATTTT.

This clonotype was seen only a few times. This chain joins TRBV6-5 and TRBJ1-1, with D hard to call. Germline CDR1 is MNHEY and CDR2 is SVGAGI. V was trimmed by 7 bases and J by 6 bases, leaving 15 bases between them. This CDR3 has 13 residues. Here the CDR3 reads CASKPATRAEAFF. CDR3 bases: TGTGCCAGCAAACCAGCGACAAGGGCTGAAGCTTTCTTT.

This clonotype was seen a handful of times. This chain uses TRBV29-1 with TRBJ2-5; D is possibly TRBD1 (5 bases). V lost 8 bases and J lost 5, with 12 bases in between. The CDR3 totals 11 residues. Germline CDR1 is SQVTM and CDR2 is ANQGSEA. The CDR3 nucleotides read TGCAGCACAGGCTCAGGGGAGACCCAGTACTTC. Encoded protein: CSTGSGETQYF.

This clonotype was counted ten times or more. The chain joins TRBV29-1 to TRBJ2-1; a weak D match, TRBD2 (6 bases). This CDR3 region has 18 residues. V was pared by 1 base and J by 3 bases, with 22 bases between. Germline V CDR1 and CDR2: SQVTM, ANQGSEA. The CDR3 is CSVEGSSGVTDNYNEQFF. The CDR3 coding sequence is TGCAGCGTTGAAGGAAGTAGCGGAGTCACAGATAACTACAATGAGCAGTTCTTC.

Here the CDR3 DNA reads TGTGCCAGCTCACCTCCCGGGACAGTCTATGGCTACACCTTC. This encodes CASSPPGTVYGYTF. The chain combines TRBV18 with TRBJ1-2; TRBD1 aligns across 7 bases. Losses at the gene ends were 3 bases for V and 4 bases for J; bases not matched to a gene: 5. The CDR3 is 14 residues long. Germline CDR1 and CDR2: KGHSH and LQKENI.

In this sample, this clonotype turned up many times. The chain has TRBV12-3 or TRBV12-4 and TRBJ2-7; 7 bases are a match to TRBD1. The CDR3 length is 15 residues. V lost 4 bases, J lost 1 base, and 7 bases stayed unmatched. CDR3 coding DNA: TGTGCCAGCAGTTCGAGACAGGGTGGGTCCTACGAGCAGTACTTC. Amino acids: CASSSRQGGSYEQYF.

The table lists this clonotype with many counts. The gene calls are TRBV7-9 and TRBJ2-7, with unresolved D. V was cut by 1 base and J by 11 bases, with 18 bases left in between. The CDR3 is 14 residues long. Per germline, CDR1 SEHNR and CDR2 FQNEAQ (reference sequence). CDR3 DNA: TGTGCCAGCAGCTTAGGGGCAGATTCTACGATAAAGTACTTC. This sequence encodes CASSLGADSTIKYF.

This clonotype has a count of ten or more. V is TRBV28 and J is TRBJ2-3, with a tentative D call TRBD1 (6 bases). This CDR3 has 12 amino acids. Trimming cost V 2 bases and J 9 bases, with 9 bases left between them. Germline V lookup: CDR1 MDHEN, CDR2 SYDVKM. The CDR3 sequence: CASSLGGGTQYF. The CDR3 coding sequence is TGTGCCAGCAGTTTAGGGGGCGGCACGCAGTATTTT. The full variable domain, completed using reference TRBV28 and TRBJ2-3, is DVKVTQSSRYLVKRTGEKVFLECVQDMDHENMFWYRQDPGLGLRLIYFSYDVKMKEKGDIPEGYSVSREKKERFSLILESASTNQTSMYLCASSLGGGTQYFGPGTRLTVL.

The chain joins TRBV5-4 to TRBJ2-3; TRBD2 matches at 13 bases. The J segment lost 0 bases and the V segment lost 4 bases, leaving 5 bases of the junction unmatched. Germline-derived CDR1 and CDR2 are SGHNT and YYREEE (reference sequence). CDR3 length: 17 residues. The CDR3 is CASSRRLAGGSTDTQYF. CDR3 nucleotides: TGTGCCAGCAGCCGCCGACTAGCGGGGGGTAGCACAGATACGCAGTATTTT. The complete variable domain, with remaining parts taken from reference TRBV5-4 and TRBJ2-3, reads ETGVTQSPTHLIKTRGQQVTLRCSSQSGHNTVSWYQQALGQGPQFIFQYYREEENGRGNFPPRFSGLQFPNYSSELNVNALELDDSALYLCASSRRLAGGSTDTQYFGPGTRLTVL.

This clonotype was recorded many times. One end of the junction is discordant with germline, which a read error may explain. V usage is TRBV6-5 and J usage is TRBJ1-5; no reliable D call. From germline, CDR1 is MNHEY and CDR2 SVGAGI. CDR3 length: 14 amino acids. CDR3 protein: CASRKLDSSQPQHF. The CDR3, as DNA: TGTGCCAGCAGGAAACTTGATAGCAGTCAGCCCCAGCATTTT.

The CDR3 reads CASSYLSPWDTQYF. In nucleotides, the CDR3 is TGTGCCAGCAGCTACTTATCCCCGTGGGATACGCAGTATTTT. J is TRBJ2-3 and V is TRBV7-6; D remains ambiguous. V gave up 4 bases and J gave up 6 bases, with 14 bases separating them. The CDR3 is 14 residues long. Germline V lookup: CDR1 SGHVS, CDR2 FNYEAQ.

There are a few counts of this clonotype. This chain links TRBV5-4 with TRBJ2-4; 8 nucleotides match TRBD2. V trimming: 4 bases; J trimming: 7 bases; junction bases outside the gene matches: 13. The CDR3 consists of 16 residues. The germline V gene encodes CDR1 SGHNT and CDR2 YYREEE (reference sequence). The CDR3 here is CASSRDGGVTSNIQYF. The CDR3 DNA reads TGTGCCAGCAGCAGGGACGGGGGGGTGACGAGTAACATTCAGTACTTC.